These 31 T cell receptor beta chains were sequenced from one sample in a study of Ad26.COV2.S vaccination and SARS-CoV-2 variants. Sequencing was performed with immunoSEQ multiplex PCR; in TCRdb, only in-frame clones are kept and a portion is missing. Of fewer than 400,000 clones detected, around 89% appear once; the ten largest clones hold around 1.9%. Treatment specified: roughly 18 received Ad26.COV2.S at low or high dose, single or two shots; about 5 received placebo; per-sample allocation not given. Sampling was done on day 63 after the first vaccine or placebo injection. The specimen comprised peripheral blood, sampled in a trial of Ad26.COV2.S vaccine versus placebo. These receptors came from a person between 18 and 65 years old who received the Ad26.COV2.S COVID-19 vaccine or a placebo.

This clone was picked up one time. The chain employs TRBV18 and TRBJ2-1; D not certain. Trimming removed 2 bases from V and 8 bases from J, with 13 bases in between. The CDR3 consists of 14 residues. Per germline, CDR1 KGHSH and CDR2 LQKENI. CDR3 nucleotides: TGTGCCAGCTCACCAAATCCGGGCCCGGATGAGCAGTTCTTC. Translated, it gives CASSPNPGPDEQFF.

The CDR3 nucleotides read TGCGCCAGCAGCTTGAGACTAGCGGAGAGCGGGGAGCTGTTTTTT. Its protein product is CASSLRLAESGELFF. The chain is built from TRBV5-1 and TRBJ2-2; 9 bases fit TRBD2. The CDR3 has 15 residues. J lost 7 bases, V lost 1 base, and 5 bases had no gene match. Per germline, CDR1 SGHRS and CDR2 YFSETQ. Together with reference TRBV5-1 and TRBJ2-2, the CDR3 gives the full variable domain: KAGVTQTPRYLIKTRGQQVTLSCSPISGHRSVSWYQQTPGQGLQFLFEYFSETQRNKGNFPGRFSGRQFSNSRSEMNVSTLELGDSALYLCASSLRLAESGELFFGEGSRLTVL.

The rearrangement joins TRBV28 to TRBJ2-2; D is possibly TRBD1 or TRBD2 (5 bases each). CDR3 length: 14 amino acids. The germline gives CDR1 MDHEN, CDR2 SYDVKM. V lost 7 bases to trimming and J lost 2 bases, with 11 bases between them. The DNA for the CDR3 is TGTGCCAGCACTTCCGGGACCAACACCGGGGAGCTGTTTTTT. It specifies CASTSGTNTGELFF.

This sequence joins TRBV10-1 and TRBJ1-1; D is undetermined. With 0 bases removed from V and 4 bases from J, the gap between germline ends came to 12 bases. Germline V gene lookup returns CDR1 WNHNN and CDR2 SYGVQD (reference sequence). The CDR3 is 15 residues long. The CDR3 DNA sequence: TGCGCCAGCAGTGAGTCGACGGGGAGGTTCACTGAAGCTTTCTTT. Protein product: CASSESTGRFTEAFF.

The rearrangement joins TRBV13 to TRBJ2-1; TRBD1 is a possible D gene (6 bases). The V gene's germline CDR1 is PRHDT and CDR2 FYEKMQ (reference sequence). CDR3 length: 15 residues. V gave up 0 bases and J gave up 3 bases, with 9 bases separating them. CDR3 DNA sequence: TGTGCCAGCAGCTTAGGGCAGGGGTTCTACAATGAGCAGTTCTTC. This sequence encodes CASSLGQGFYNEQFF.

The chain recombines TRBV28 with TRBJ2-5; 11 positions agree with TRBD2. The V segment lost 3 bases and the J segment 5 bases; nucleotides outside the gene matches: 5. The CDR3 has 15 residues. Looked up from germline, CDR1 is MDHEN and CDR2 is SYDVKM. The CDR3 reads CASSFRPSGGETQYF. The CDR3 DNA reads TGTGCCAGCAGTTTCAGGCCTAGCGGGGGGGAGACCCAGTACTTC.

The chain joins TRBV6-5 to TRBJ2-3; the D gene is possibly TRBD2 (6 bases). Germline V gene sequence: CDR1 MNHEY, CDR2 SVGAGI. V lost 6 bases to trimming and J lost 6 bases, with 16 bases between them. This CDR3 is 14 amino acids long. In DNA, the CDR3 is TGTGCCAGCAGACCTGCCGGAGGGGCGGATACGCAGTATTTT. Protein sequence: CASRPAGGADTQYF.

V gene TRBV7-3 combines with J gene TRBJ2-5; 11 nucleotides agree with TRBD2. The CDR3 loop spans 15 amino acids. Germline lookup yields CDR1 SGHTA and CDR2 FQGTGA. The DNA for the CDR3 is TGTGCTCTACGGCCTAGCGGGAGGAGAGGGGAGACCCAGTACTTC. Translated: CALRPSGRRGETQYF.

This chain links TRBV4-2 with TRBJ2-1; 8 nucleotides agree with TRBD2. CDR1 and CDR2 (germline): LGHNA, YNFKEQ. With 3 bases clipped from V and 6 bases from J, the junction kept 4 bases outside the gene matches. The CDR3 has 14 amino acids. The CDR3 region has the DNA TGTGCCAGCAGCCAGAGCGGGGGTGTCAATGAGCAGTTCTTC. Translating gives CASSQSGGVNEQFF.

J is TRBJ1-4 and V is TRBV5-1; D ambiguous. This CDR3 spans 15 amino acids. Trimming shortened V by 7 bases and J by 4 bases, and 17 bases separated the two germline ends. Germline loops: CDR1 SGHRS, CDR2 YFSETQ. CDR3 sequence (DNA): TGCGCCAGCGGCCCCCTTGGCCTTGTTAATGAAAAACTGTTTTTT. It codes for CASGPLGLVNEKLFF.

This clone appeared once. For the CDR3, the DNA is TGTGCCAGCAGCCGGGAGCCACTAGCGGTATACGAGCAGTACTTC. Its protein product is CASSREPLAVYEQYF. The chain carries TRBV3-1 (or the pseudogene TRBV3-2) and TRBJ2-7, with 8 bases identical to TRBD2. The germline V gene encodes CDR1 LGHDT and CDR2 YNNKEL (reference sequence). V lost 4 bases and J lost 4; bases outside the gene matches: 9. The CDR3 length is 15 residues.

This chain joins TRBV3-1 (or the pseudogene TRBV3-2) and TRBJ1-2, with unresolved D. Germline values: CDR1 LGHDT, CDR2 YNNKEL (reference sequence). The V end lost 2 bases, the J end lost 2 bases, and 24 bases lay between the germline ends. This CDR3 has 19 residues. CDR3 sequence (DNA): TGTGCCAGCAGCCAATTCCTCTCTTCGTGGAATCCCCGAAACTATGGCTACACCTTC. This codes for CASSQFLSSWNPRNYGYTF.

Here the CDR3 reads CAISGEFGQPQHF. The CDR3 DNA follows: TGTGCCATCAGTGGTGAATTTGGTCAGCCCCAGCATTTT. The chain has TRBV10-3 and TRBJ1-5; no definite D call. V lost 4 bases to trimming and J lost 6 bases, with 10 bases between them. This CDR3 comprises 13 residues. The germline V gene encodes CDR1 ENHRY and CDR2 SYGVKD.

The genes are TRBV19 and TRBJ1-1; a weak D match, TRBD1 (6 bases). V lost 5 bases and J 7 bases, leaving 11 bases between the germline ends. This CDR3 contains 12 residues. Germline CDR1 is LNHDA and CDR2 is SQIVND (reference sequence). CDR3 nucleotide sequence: TGTGCCAGTAGTTTCCGAGGGGGTGAAGCTTTCTTT. This sequence encodes CASSFRGGEAFF.

This chain links TRBV4-2 with TRBJ2-2, with 9 bases fitting TRBD2. V shed 0 bases and J 6 bases; nucleotides not matched to a gene: 5. This CDR3 has 16 amino acids. Germline values: CDR1 LGHNA, CDR2 YNFKEQ. CDR3 nucleotides: TGTGCCAGCAGCCAAGATACGGGACTAGCTTCCGGGGAGCTGTTTTTT. Its translation: CASSQDTGLASGELFF.

This clone was found a few times. This rearrangement joins TRBV5-1 to TRBJ2-7; the match to TRBD2 covers 11 bases. Per germline, CDR1 SGHRS and CDR2 YFSETQ. The CDR3 runs to 15 residues. V trimming: 4 bases; J trimming: 2 bases; junction bases outside the gene matches: 5. The chain's CDR3 is CASSRGTSGTYEQYF. The CDR3, as DNA: TGCGCCAGCAGCCGAGGGACTAGCGGAACCTACGAGCAGTACTTC. Variable domain in full (rest from reference TRBV5-1 and TRBJ2-7): KAGVTQTPRYLIKTRGQQVTLSCSPISGHRSVSWYQQTPGQGLQFLFEYFSETQRNKGNFPGRFSGRQFSNSRSEMNVSTLELGDSALYLCASSRGTSGTYEQYFGPGTRLTVT.

This clone was recorded once. The chain employs TRBV27 and TRBJ2-1; 12 bases agree with TRBD2. The CDR3 contains 14 residues. Germline V CDR1 and CDR2: MNHEY, SMNVEV (reference sequence). Trimming took 7 bases from V and 6 from J; bases not matched to a gene: 4. CDR3 sequence: CASNGLAGSNEQFF. In nucleotides, the CDR3 is TGTGCCAGCAACGGACTAGCGGGAAGCAATGAGCAGTTCTTC.

As regards this clone: Other DNA sequences within the sample encode an identical CDR3. The J gene is TRBJ1-6, the V gene TRBV18; weak D call: TRBD1 (5 bases). The CDR3 totals 12 residues. The germline V gene encodes CDR1 KGHSH and CDR2 LQKENI. Deletions cut 3 bases from V and 9 bases from J, with 6 bases between. Here the CDR3 reads CASSPGGSPLHF. In DNA form, the CDR3 reads TGTGCCAGCTCACCGGGGGGTTCACCCCTCCACTTT. Full variable domain (outside the CDR3, taken from reference TRBV18 and TRBJ1-6): NAGVMQNPRHLVRRRGQEARLRCSPMKGHSHVYWYRQLPEEGLKFMVYLQKENIIDESGMPKERFSAEFPKEGPSILRIQQVVRGDSAAYFCASSPGGSPLHFGNGTRLTVT.

V usage is TRBV6-4 and J usage is TRBJ2-3; D remains unclear. The CDR3 loop spans 13 amino acids. The V and J ends lost 5 bases and 0 bases respectively, with 6 bases between them. Per the germline V gene, CDR1 is MRHNA and CDR2 is SNTAGT. CDR3 residues: CASSMDSTDTQYF. CDR3 nucleotide sequence: TGTGCCAGCAGTATGGACAGCACAGATACGCAGTATTTT.

This chain links TRBV11-3 with TRBJ2-3; 8 bases fit TRBD2. CDR3 size: 16 residues. The V and J ends lost 3 bases and 4 bases, in that order; junction bases with no gene match: 9. CDR1 and CDR2 from the germline V gene are SGHNT and YENEEA. CDR3 residues: CASSFSSGGWSDTQYF. Here the CDR3 DNA reads TGTGCCAGCAGCTTCTCTTCGGGGGGGTGGTCAGATACGCAGTATTTT.

The chain is built from TRBV6-1 and TRBJ1-2; D not resolved. Germline loops: CDR1 MNHNS, CDR2 SASEGT. V lost 1 base and J lost 8, with 14 bases in between. This CDR3 contains 14 residues. For the CDR3, the DNA is TGTGCCAGCAGTGAAGGGGCAGGAGCGGAGGGCTACACCTTC. Amino acids: CASSEGAGAEGYTF.

In this sample, this clone turned up once. The sample has other DNA sequences that encode this CDR3 too. This sequence joins TRBV6-5 and TRBJ2-2, with 9 bases fitting TRBD1. This CDR3 has 14 residues. J was trimmed by 5 bases and V by 6 bases; bases with no gene match: 4. CDR1 and CDR2 (germline): MNHEY, SVGAGI. Here the CDR3 reads CASRRQGGTGELFF. Here the CDR3 DNA reads TGTGCCAGCAGGCGACAGGGGGGTACCGGGGAGCTGTTTTTT.

As concerns this clone: A junction boundary mismatches the germline segment, possibly from a read error. The rearrangement joins TRBV28 to TRBJ1-1; no clear D gene. CDR1 and CDR2 (germline): MDHEN, SYDVKM. The CDR3 has 14 amino acids. The chain's CDR3 is CASSLPGMKTEAFF. CDR3 DNA: TGTGCCAGCAGTTTACCTGGGATGAAGACTGAAGCTTTCTTT.

The rearrangement joins TRBV7-9 to TRBJ2-7; 8 bases fit TRBD1. Per germline, CDR1 SEHNR and CDR2 FQNEAQ (reference sequence). The length of the CDR3 is 13 residues. The ends lost 3 bases at V and 6 bases at J; junction bases unmatched: 4. CDR3 sequence: CASSLTGESEQYF. CDR3 nucleotides: TGTGCCAGCAGCTTGACAGGGGAAAGCGAGCAGTACTTC.

In DNA, the CDR3 is TGTGCCAGCAGTCGACAGCTGGATATCTACACTGAAGCTTTCTTT. This gives the protein CASSRQLDIYTEAFF. This chain connects TRBV6-5 to TRBJ1-1; possibly TRBD1 for D (5 bases). This CDR3 has 15 amino acids. CDR1 and CDR2 (germline): MNHEY, SVGAGI. Trimming took off 5 bases at V and 3 bases at J, with 16 bases between the two ends.

This clone was found once. This rearrangement joins TRBV14 to TRBJ1-2; D possibly corresponds to TRBD1 (5 bases). Germline values: CDR1 SGHDN, CDR2 FVKESK. Between the trimmed V and J ends, which lost 5 bases and 0 bases, there was a span of 22 bases. This CDR3 is built from 18 residues. In DNA, the CDR3 is TGTGCCAGCAGCTCGGGACCCAATTACGCCCTTACTAACTATGGCTACACCTTC. It specifies CASSSGPNYALTNYGYTF.

The J gene is TRBJ2-5, the V gene TRBV20-1; 7 bases map to TRBD2. This CDR3 is 11 amino acids long. V was pared by 6 bases and J by 7 bases, with 5 bases of the junction left unmatched. Germline CDR1 and CDR2: DFQATT and SNEGSKA (reference sequence). CDR3 coding DNA: TGCAGTGCGGGGAGGGGTGGGACCCAGTACTTC. Translation gives CSAGRGGTQYF.

This clone was counted many times. The chain is built from TRBV30 and TRBJ1-2, with no clear D. V was pared by 1 base and J by 8 bases, with 11 bases between. The germline V gene encodes CDR1 GTSNPN and CDR2 SVGIG (reference sequence). This CDR3 spans 12 amino acids. Here the CDR3 DNA reads TGTGCCTGGAGTGAGGGAGCAACGGGCTACACCTTC. Protein sequence: CAWSEGATGYTF.

J is TRBJ2-1 and V is TRBV6-5, with 11 bases fitting TRBD2. V was clipped by 4 bases and J by 5 bases; unmatched bases: 4. From germline, CDR1 is MNHEY and CDR2 SVGAGI. The CDR3 is 15 amino acids. In DNA form, the CDR3 reads TGTGCCAGCAGTTCACTGACTAGCGGGAACAATGAGCAGTTCTTC. Protein product: CASSSLTSGNNEQFF.

This chain joins TRBV28 and TRBJ2-2; 8 bases line up with TRBD1. Germline CDR1 MDHEN, CDR2 SYDVKM. The CDR3 sequence is 16 residues long. With V trimmed by 3 bases and J by 9 bases, 12 bases remained unmatched. In nucleotides, the CDR3 is TGTGCCAGCAGTTTTTATGGCAGGGGGCTTTGGCGGGAGCTGTTTTTT. It encodes CASSFYGRGLWRELFF.

This chain connects TRBV7-8 to TRBJ2-7; 11 bases are a match to TRBD1. From germline, CDR1 is SGHVS and CDR2 FQNEAQ. After removal of 5 bases from V and 6 bases from J, the junction contained 12 bases not matched to a gene. This CDR3 has 16 amino acids. CDR3 DNA sequence: TGTGCCAGCAGCCTAAATCCGGGACAGGGGGGGGCCGAGCAGTACTTC. Translating gives CASSLNPGQGGAEQYF. Supplemented by reference TRBV7-8 and TRBJ2-7, the full variable domain reads GAGVSQSPRYKVAKRGQDVALRCDPISGHVSLFWYQQALGQGPEFLTYFQNEAQLDKSGLPSDRFFAERPEGSVSTLKIQRTQQEDSAVYLCASSLNPGQGGAEQYFGPGTRLTVT.